The text below deals with one TCR beta chain. Its antigen remains unknown. This record comes from a study of OX40 agonist ivuxolimab in advanced cancers. In the study overall: Mean age approximately 66 years, range 23 to 79; around 80% male. Prior anti-PD-1, anti-PD-L1 or anti-CTLA-4 therapy did not bar entry, and roughly 40% had some. Two patients with cutaneous melanoma and one with hepatocellular carcinoma, three in total, showed partial responses. Study-wide results and limits: CD8+ T cells averaged more expanded clones than CD4+.

Produced via immunoSEQ multiplex PCR; TCRdb's table is partial and in-frame only. The profile shows 60,000 to 65,000 clones, more than 75% of them singletons. In germline, CDR1 is GTSNPN, CDR2 SVGIG (reference sequence). V lost 2 bases and J lost 5, with 2 bases in between. The CDR3 is 10 amino acids. This sequence originates from an adult with an advanced solid tumor such as melanoma, head and neck, liver or kidney cancer. The input for sequencing was CD4+ or CD8+ T cells sorted from blood, taken in a trial of the OX40 agonist ivuxolimab. The V call is TRBV30, the J call TRBJ2-3, with no clear D. The CDR3 loop reads CAWSLDTQYF. In DNA form, the CDR3 reads TGTGCCTGGAGTCTAGATACGCAGTATTTT.